Following are 26 T cell receptor beta chains from one sample sequenced in a study of T cell responses to AZD1222 COVID-19 vaccine. Data came from immunoSEQ multiplex PCR; TCRdb stores just in-frame clones and leaves some out. Of roughly 120,000 clones listed, 92% are singletons. The starting material was peripheral blood, obtained on day 0 of AZD1222 vaccination. The receptors come from an adult in good health.

The gene calls are TRBV7-9 and TRBJ2-1; 9 bases are a match to TRBD2. Germline V lookup: CDR1 SEHNR, CDR2 FQNEAQ (reference sequence). CDR3 size: 17 residues. V was pared by 2 bases and J by 7 bases, with 12 bases of the junction left unmatched. In DNA form, the CDR3 reads TGTGCCAGCAGCTTAAGCGTGGGGCGGGAGGGCCGGAATGAGCAGTTCTTC. It encodes CASSLSVGREGRNEQFF.

The J gene is TRBJ1-3, the V gene TRBV3-1 (or the pseudogene TRBV3-2); possible D gene TRBD1, 6 bases. Germline V lookup: CDR1 LGHDT, CDR2 YNNKEL (reference sequence). Trimming removed 4 bases at V and 5 bases at J, with 18 bases between. The CDR3 extends over 16 amino acids. CDR3 in amino acids: CASSPNSGGPRNTIYF. The DNA of the CDR3 is TGTGCCAGCAGCCCTAACAGCGGGGGGCCACGAAACACCATATATTTT.

The chain links TRBV5-8 to TRBJ2-5; D is perhaps TRBD1 (6 bases). The CDR3 runs to 16 residues. Germline V CDR1 and CDR2: SGHTS, YDEGEE. V lost 0 bases and J lost 2, with 14 bases in between. CDR3 nucleotide sequence: TGTGCCAGCAGCTTGGGGCAGGGGCCACCGCAAGAGACCCAGTACTTC. Its protein is CASSLGQGPPQETQYF.

The V and J genes are TRBV4-3 and TRBJ2-7; the match to TRBD1 covers 7 bases. Looked up from germline, CDR1 is LGHNA and CDR2 is YSLEER. There are 16 residues in the CDR3. Trimming cost V 0 bases and J 1 base; bases outside gene matches: 6. The CDR3 region is CASSQEVTGASYEQYF. The CDR3 DNA follows: TGCGCCAGCAGCCAAGAGGTAACAGGGGCTTCCTACGAGCAGTACTTC.

This clone was seen a few times. The chain couples TRBV4-3 to TRBJ2-1; 10 positions agree with TRBD1. From germline, CDR1 is LGHNA and CDR2 YSLEER. J was trimmed by 4 bases and V by 5 bases; bases with no gene match: 5. This CDR3 has 15 residues. CDR3 residues: CASSSGTGAYNEQFF. In nucleotides, the CDR3 is TGCGCCAGCAGCTCCGGGACAGGGGCTTACAATGAGCAGTTCTTC.

This clone was observed once. The V call is TRBV13, the J call TRBJ1-2; no definite D call. The V and J ends lost 5 bases and 3 bases respectively, with 10 bases between them. The V gene's germline CDR1 is PRHDT and CDR2 FYEKMQ (reference sequence). There are 13 residues in the CDR3. The CDR3 DNA is TGTGCCAGCAGCCCATTAGACTACTATGGCTACACCTTC. It translates to CASSPLDYYGYTF.

The count of this clone is one. The chain recombines TRBV12-3 or TRBV12-4 with TRBJ1-6; no clear D gene. The CDR3 is 12 residues long. Trimming took 4 bases from V and 7 from J, leaving 5 bases between them. The DNA of the CDR3 is TGTGCCAGCAGTTCCCCAAATTCACCCCTCCACTTT. Encoded protein: CASSSPNSPLHF.

The chain has TRBV7-2 and TRBJ2-5, with D perhaps matching TRBD1 (5 bases). The V gene's germline CDR1 is SGHTA and CDR2 FQGNSA. This CDR3 is 13 amino acids long. V lost 3 bases, J lost 3 bases, and 8 bases lay in between. CDR3 sequence reads: CASSFDREETQYF. The CDR3 bases are TGTGCCAGCAGCTTTGACAGAGAAGAGACCCAGTACTTC.

The V call is TRBV4-3, the J call TRBJ2-1, with 12 bases that match TRBD2. The CDR3 totals 16 residues. J gave up 3 bases and V 3 bases, and 3 bases lay outside the gene matches. Germline CDR1 reads LGHNA; CDR2 reads YSLEER. The CDR3 loop is CASSHQTSGSYNEQFF. The CDR3 DNA is TGCGCCAGCAGCCATCAGACTAGCGGGAGCTACAATGAGCAGTTCTTC.

The rearrangement joins TRBV27 to TRBJ1-2, with a weak D call TRBD1 (5 bases). The V end lost 0 bases, the J end lost 4 bases, and 9 bases lay between the germline ends. CDR3 length equals 14 residues. CDR1 MNHEY and CDR2 SMNVEV come from the germline V gene (reference sequence). The CDR3 bases are TGTGCCAGCAGTTTATCCGGGGGGGGCTATGGCTACACCTTC. This translates into CASSLSGGGYGYTF.

The chain is built from TRBV27 and TRBJ1-2; D is unclear. Per germline, CDR1 MNHEY and CDR2 SMNVEV (reference sequence). This CDR3 contains 12 residues. V lost 2 bases and J lost 7, with 8 bases in between. The CDR3 DNA is TGTGCCAGCAGTTTAAGCGGGTTTGGCTACACCTTC. It translates to CASSLSGFGYTF.

CDR3: CASSPPGGFSYGYTF. The CDR3 nucleotides read TGTGCCAGCTCACCGCCGGGGGGGTTCAGCTATGGCTACACCTTC. The genes are TRBV18 and TRBJ1-2, with D possibly TRBD1 on 5 matching bases. The CDR3 contains 15 residues. Germline V gene lookup returns CDR1 KGHSH and CDR2 LQKENI. The V end lost 3 bases, the J end lost 4 bases, and 15 bases lay between the germline ends.

J is TRBJ1-1 and V is TRBV14; a possible D gene is TRBD1 (6 bases). The CDR3 runs to 14 residues. The germline V gene encodes CDR1 SGHDN and CDR2 FVKESK. Trimming removed 10 bases at V and 1 base at J, with 16 bases between. CDR3 in amino acids: CATARPGANTEAFF. In nucleotides, the CDR3 is TGTGCCACCGCTAGGCCAGGGGCGAACACTGAAGCTTTCTTT.

This chain connects TRBV4-3 to TRBJ1-5; 8 bases agree with TRBD1. CDR3 length: 15 amino acids. Germline lookup yields CDR1 LGHNA and CDR2 YSLEER. V shed 4 bases and J 1 base; nucleotides not matched to a gene: 3. This CDR3 is CASSRNRGSNQPQHF. The CDR3 region has the DNA TGCGCCAGCAGCCGGAACAGGGGGAGCAATCAGCCCCAGCATTTT.

The table lists this clone with a few counts. The chain carries TRBV7-8 and TRBJ2-2; weak D call: TRBD1 (6 bases). The CDR3 runs 15 residues. Trimming left V 2 bases short and J 3 bases short, with 10 bases between. CDR1 SGHVS and CDR2 FQNEAQ come from the germline V gene. Here the CDR3 reads CASSLMQGYTGELFF. CDR3 nucleotides: TGTGCCAGCAGCTTAATGCAGGGGTACACCGGGGAGCTGTTTTTT.

This chain links TRBV10-3 with TRBJ1-3; D is ambiguous. The CDR3 runs 13 residues. With 10 bases removed from V and 0 bases from J, the gap between germline ends came to 10 bases. CDR1 and CDR2 from the germline V gene are ENHRY and SYGVKD. The CDR3 protein is CATEHHSGNTIYF. CDR3 in DNA: TGTGCCACCGAACATCACTCTGGAAACACCATATATTTT.

The genes are TRBV6-2 or TRBV6-3 and TRBJ1-5; TRBD1 is a possible D gene (5 bases). Trimming took 0 bases from V and 2 from J, leaving 11 bases between them. CDR3 length: 16 amino acids. Germline V lookup: CDR1 MNHEY, CDR2 SVGEGT. CDR3 loop: CASSYSGAGGNQPQHF. In nucleotides, the CDR3 is TGTGCCAGCAGTTACTCAGGGGCGGGAGGCAATCAGCCCCAGCATTTT.

V usage is TRBV2 and J usage is TRBJ1-2, with D hard to call. With 2 bases removed from V and 6 bases from J, the gap between germline ends came to 13 bases. This CDR3 has 14 residues. The germline V gene has CDR1 SNHLY and CDR2 FYNNEI. CDR3 coding DNA: TGTGCCAGCAGTGAACACGGCTCACGGGATGGCTACACCTTC. The encoded protein is CASSEHGSRDGYTF.

J is TRBJ1-5 and V is TRBV7-2; no firm D call. The CDR3 is made up of 14 amino acids. Trimming left V 6 bases short and J 0 bases short, with 9 bases between. Germline lookup yields CDR1 SGHTA and CDR2 FQGNSA. The CDR3 region is CASSSDNSNQPQHF. For the CDR3, the DNA is TGTGCCAGCAGTTCAGACAATAGCAATCAGCCCCAGCATTTT.

The chain links TRBV14 to TRBJ2-5; TRBD1 agrees at 7 bases. The V and J ends lost 0 bases and 5 bases, in that order; junction bases with no gene match: 6. The CDR3 sequence is 15 residues long. Germline V gene data show CDR1 as SGHDN and CDR2 as FVKESK. This CDR3 is CASSQDRVRGETQYF. Here the CDR3 DNA reads TGTGCCAGCAGCCAAGATCGGGTCAGGGGGGAGACCCAGTACTTC.

The V gene is TRBV6-5, the J gene TRBJ2-7, with no clear D. CDR1 and CDR2 (germline): MNHEY, SVGAGI. Trimming cost V 2 bases and J 5 bases, with 10 bases left between them. The CDR3 extends over 13 amino acids. The CDR3 bases are TGTGCCAGCAGTTACGGCAGGACCAACGAGCAGTACTTC. It specifies CASSYGRTNEQYF.

This clone was found a few times. The chain is built from TRBV6-2 or TRBV6-3 and TRBJ2-2, with a possible D match to TRBD2 (5 bases). V lost 6 bases and J lost 0, with 20 bases in between. This CDR3 has 18 amino acids. Germline assignment: CDR1 MNHEY and CDR2 SVGEGT. The CDR3 protein is CASSPTGREGTNTGELFF. The CDR3 nucleotides read TGTGCCAGCAGCCCTACGGGGAGAGAGGGAACGAACACCGGGGAGCTGTTTTTT.

The genes are TRBV18 and TRBJ1-1, with 8 bases aligning to TRBD1. V lost 3 bases and J lost 7; bases outside the gene matches: 7. The CDR3 runs 14 residues. Looked up from germline, CDR1 is KGHSH and CDR2 is LQKENI. The CDR3 nucleotides are TGTGCCAGCTCACCTTCGGGACAGGCCTTTGAAGCTTTCTTT. This encodes CASSPSGQAFEAFF.

The CDR3 DNA reads as TGTGCCAGCAGCGTAGTTGGGACGGTAGCCGGGGAGCTGTTTTTT. Protein sequence: CASSVVGTVAGELFF. The chain links TRBV9 to TRBJ2-2, with D perhaps being TRBD1 or TRBD2 (5 bases each). Germline CDR1 reads SGDLS; CDR2 reads YYNGEE. CDR3 length: 15 residues. Between the trimmed V and J ends, which lost 0 bases and 6 bases, there was a span of 12 bases.

The rearrangement uses TRBV4-1 and TRBJ2-3; no clear D gene. CDR3 length: 13 amino acids. Deletions cut 4 bases from V and 4 bases from J, with 9 bases between. Germline lookup yields CDR1 MGHRA and CDR2 YSYEKL. CDR3 amino acids: CASSLLPSDTQYF. CDR3 DNA: TGCGCCAGCAGCCTCCTGCCGTCAGATACGCAGTATTTT.

A note on this clone: The DNA is omitted, as the CDR3 cannot be located on it reliably, and the CDR3 follows TCRdb's listing. CDR3: CASSTRYGCMNTEAFF. The rearrangement uses TRBV21-1 and TRBJ1-1. TRBV21-1 is deemed a pseudogene. 16 amino acids form the CDR3, both terminal residues included.